These 27 T cell receptor beta chains were all obtained from the same sample, sequenced in a study of T cells in Graves' hyperthyroidism and ophthalmopathy. The CDR3 regions of TCR beta were amplified from RNA transcripts. With the HTBI primer set, the TCR CDR3 went through a first round of RT-PCR. From the multiplex PCR reads, TCRdb called clonotypes with MiXCR, one entry per CDR3 protein. The table lists roughly 580,000 distinct CDR3 sequences, around 45% of them singletons, with just under 8.5% in the top ten. Sequencing was done on a sample of peripheral blood or thyroid tissue (not recorded which). Every receptor here comes from a woman younger than 35 with Graves' hyperthyroidism.

The chain couples TRBV7-8 to TRBJ1-4; no reliable D call. Germline CDR1 and CDR2: SGHVS and FQNEAQ. This CDR3 is 14 amino acids long. Trimming removed 6 bases from V and 2 bases from J, with 10 bases in between. CDR3: CASSSGPTNEKLFF. DNA for the CDR3: TGTGCCAGCAGTTCCGGGCCGACTAATGAAAAACTGTTTTTT. Combining the CDR3 with reference TRBV7-8 and TRBJ1-4 gives the whole variable domain GAGVSQSPRYKVAKRGQDVALRCDPISGHVSLFWYQQALGQGPEFLTYFQNEAQLDKSGLPSDRFFAERPEGSVSTLKIQRTQQEDSAVYLCASSSGPTNEKLFFGSGTQLSVL.

This clonotype was detected once. The chain is built from TRBV29-1 and TRBJ1-2; 7 nucleotides match TRBD1. With V trimmed by 7 bases and J by 5 bases, 10 bases remained unmatched. The CDR3 sequence is 13 residues long. Germline CDR1 SQVTM, CDR2 ANQGSEA. DNA for the CDR3: TGCAGCGCAGCCGGGACAGCAGGTTATGGCTACACCTTC. Its protein is CSAAGTAGYGYTF.

The chain links TRBV5-1 to TRBJ2-5; 9 bases agree with TRBD2. Per germline, CDR1 SGHRS and CDR2 YFSETQ. The V gene end was trimmed by 2 bases and the J gene end by 0 bases; junction bases not matched to a gene: 2. There are 15 residues in the CDR3. The CDR3, as DNA: TGCGCCAGCAGCTTCCGACTAGCGGACCAAGAGACCCAGTACTTC. This encodes CASSFRLADQETQYF. The variable domain in full, completed from reference TRBV5-1 and TRBJ2-5, reads KAGVTQTPRYLIKTRGQQVTLSCSPISGHRSVSWYQQTPGQGLQFLFEYFSETQRNKGNFPGRFSGRQFSNSRSEMNVSTLELGDSALYLCASSFRLADQETQYFGPGTRLLVL.

This clonotype was observed many times. The CDR3 here is CASSQIPFDYTF. Here the CDR3 DNA reads TGTGCCAGCAGCCAGATTCCTTTTGACTACACCTTC. The chain joins TRBV7-9 to TRBJ1-2; D remains ambiguous. CDR1 is SEHNR, CDR2 FQNEAQ, per germline (reference sequence). V was cut by 5 bases and J by 10 bases, with 14 bases left in between. This CDR3 comprises 12 residues.

This clonotype was detected many times. The rearrangement links TRBV7-3 to TRBJ2-5, with D tentatively TRBD2 (6 bases). The germline V gene encodes CDR1 SGHTA and CDR2 FQGTGA. The length of the CDR3 is 13 residues. Trimming left V 5 bases short and J 4 bases short, with 11 bases between. The chain's CDR3 is CASSPGLRETQYF. The CDR3 nucleotides are TGTGCCAGCAGCCCGGGACTTAGAGAGACCCAGTACTTC.

In regard to this clonotype: The conserved final phenylalanine or tryptophan is absent from the CDR3, which likely points to a read error. The chain links TRBV24-1 to TRBJ1-2; TRBD1 matches at 9 bases. The length of the CDR3 is 13 residues. Losses at the gene ends were 4 bases for V and 11 bases for J; bases not matched to a gene: 7. Germline V gives CDR1 KGHDR, CDR2 SFDVKD. The CDR3 reads CATSDWTGANYTY. In nucleotides, the CDR3 is TGTGCCACCAGTGACTGGACAGGGGCGAATTACACCTAC.

The V and J genes are TRBV19 and TRBJ1-1, with 8 bases fitting TRBD1. Trimming at V came to 7 bases and at J to 4 bases, leaving 8 bases not matched to a gene. The CDR3 loop spans 14 amino acids. Looked up from germline, CDR1 is LNHDA and CDR2 is SQIVND (reference sequence). The CDR3 is CASNVQGAGTEAFF. The CDR3 nucleotides read TGTGCCAGTAACGTTCAGGGGGCGGGCACTGAAGCTTTCTTT.

Points on this clonotype: A read error may account for a junction end that differs from germline. This chain connects TRBV5-1 to TRBJ1-1; D is perhaps TRBD1 (5 bases). This CDR3 is built from 17 residues. Germline V CDR1 and CDR2: SGHRS, YFSETQ. The CDR3 sequence is CTSRDRGSRGTGTEAFF. The CDR3 nucleotides are TGCACCAGCAGAGATCGGGGTTCCCGCGGGACGGGTACTGAAGCTTTCTTT.

For this clonotype: A much more abundant neighbour one base away suggests this may be a read error. V is TRBV29-1 and J is TRBJ2-5; 7 bases line up with TRBD1. Looked up from germline, CDR1 is SQVTM and CDR2 is ANQGSEA. CDR3 size: 14 residues. The CDR3 coding sequence is TGCAGCGCCCGGACAGGAGGAGGCCCAGAGGCCCAGTACTTC. It is translated as CSARTGGGPEAQYF. Combining the CDR3 with reference TRBV29-1 and TRBJ2-5 gives the whole variable domain SAVISQKPSRDICQRGTSLTIQCQVDSQVTMMFWYRQQPGQSLTLIATANQGSEATYESGFVIDKFPISRPNLTFSTLTVSNMSPEDSSIYLCSARTGGGPEAQYFGPGTRLLVL.

The chain combines TRBV29-1 with TRBJ2-2; D not resolved. The V end was cut by 2 bases, the J end by 8 bases, with 15 bases between. CDR1 and CDR2 from the germline V gene are SQVTM and ANQGSEA. There are 14 residues in the CDR3. CDR3 nucleotide sequence: TGCAGCGTTGAACGTGAGATGGCCGGGGGGGAGCTGTTTTTT. Protein: CSVEREMAGGELFF.

This sequence joins TRBV2 and TRBJ2-7, with TRBD1 identical over 9 bases. V lost 6 bases and J lost 6; bases outside the gene matches: 9. The CDR3 sequence is 14 residues long. Germline values: CDR1 SNHLY, CDR2 FYNNEI. CDR3 protein: CASRRTGVGVEQYF. CDR3 coding DNA: TGTGCCAGCAGAAGGACAGGGGTAGGGGTCGAGCAGTACTTC. Combining the CDR3 with reference TRBV2 and TRBJ2-7 gives the whole variable domain EPEVTQTPSHQVTQMGQEVILRCVPISNHLYFYWYRQILGQKVEFLVSFYNNEISEKSEIFDDQFSVERPDGSNFTLKIRSTKLEDSAMYFCASRRTGVGVEQYFGPGTRLTVT.

This clonotype has more than one count but fewer than ten. The rearrangement uses TRBV2 and TRBJ1-1; unclear D gene. V dropped 5 bases and J dropped 3 bases, with 10 bases sitting between them. This CDR3 has 13 amino acids. The V gene's germline CDR1 is SNHLY and CDR2 FYNNEI. This CDR3 reads CASSLLEDTEAFF. The CDR3 DNA reads as TGTGCCAGCAGTTTACTGGAGGACACTGAAGCTTTCTTT.

This chain links TRBV7-3 with TRBJ1-1; D not resolved. The CDR3 is 14 amino acids. CDR1 is SGHTA and CDR2 is FQGTGA in the germline V gene. With 3 bases removed from V and 1 base from J, the gap between germline ends came to 9 bases. The DNA for the CDR3 is TGTGCCAGCAGCTTTCGTTTCAGGAACACTGAAGCTTTCTTT. It codes for CASSFRFRNTEAFF.

The count of this clonotype is one. The chain combines TRBV19 with TRBJ2-6, with unresolved D. The germline V and J ends were trimmed by 5 bases and 0 bases, with 14 bases remaining between them. CDR1 is LNHDA, CDR2 SQIVND, per germline (reference sequence). The CDR3 has 17 amino acids. The CDR3 DNA sequence: TGTGCCAGTAGTGTGATGGGTATCGACTCTGGGGCCAACGTCCTGACTTTC. Residues: CASSVMGIDSGANVLTF.

This clonotype was detected ten times or more. The gene calls are TRBV15 and TRBJ2-7, with 12 bases lining up with TRBD2. The germline V gene has CDR1 LNHNV and CDR2 YYDKDF (reference sequence). The J segment lost 7 bases and the V segment lost 0 bases, leaving 4 bases of the junction unmatched. CDR3 length: 15 amino acids. CDR3 nucleotides: TGTGCCACCAGCAGAGAACTAGCGGGAGGAGGAGAGCAGTACTTC. This translates into CATSRELAGGGEQYF.

This chain uses TRBV20-1 with TRBJ1-2; D not resolved. Trimming removed 3 bases from V and 6 bases from J, with 11 bases in between. There are 12 residues in the CDR3. Germline assignment: CDR1 DFQATT and CDR2 SNEGSKA (reference sequence). The CDR3 nucleotides are TGCAGTGCTAGGGAGCTGCAGGATGGCTACACCTTC. It translates to CSARELQDGYTF.

This clonotype was counted only a few times. One junction end disagrees with the germline gene, perhaps due to a read error. This chain joins TRBV10-3 and TRBJ2-5, with a possible D match to TRBD2 (6 bases). This CDR3 has 12 residues. CDR1 and CDR2 (germline): ENHRY, SYGVKD. DNA of the CDR3: TGTGCCAGCAGTTACGGGAGCGAGACCCAGTACTTC. It specifies CASSYGSETQYF.

This sequence joins TRBV11-2 and TRBJ2-7, with 7 bases matching TRBD1. Per germline, CDR1 SGHAT and CDR2 FQNNGV. CDR3 length equals 15 residues. V dropped 7 bases and J dropped 1; count of bases not matched to a gene: 10. CDR3 protein: CASNSFGTASYEQYF. The CDR3 DNA follows: TGTGCCAGCAACTCCTTCGGGACAGCATCCTACGAGCAGTACTTC.

The V gene is TRBV7-9, the J gene TRBJ2-7; TRBD2 matches at 7 bases. This CDR3 contains 13 residues. J lost 4 bases, V lost 5 bases, and 5 bases had no gene match. The germline CDR1 and CDR2 sequences are SEHNR and FQNEAQ (reference sequence). The DNA for the CDR3 is TGTGCCAGCAGCGCGACAGCGGGATACGAGCAGTACTTC. It specifies CASSATAGYEQYF.

For the CDR3, the DNA is TGTGCCAGCTCACCTACCGGGGGACGCTCTTATGGCTACACCTTC. Amino acid sequence: CASSPTGGRSYGYTF. J is TRBJ1-2 and V is TRBV7-9; D possibly corresponds to TRBD1 (5 bases). The CDR3 is 15 amino acids. Germline V gene sequence: CDR1 SEHNR, CDR2 FQNEAQ (reference sequence). V was pared by 8 bases and J by 5 bases, with 21 bases between.

With respect to this clonotype: A much larger clone sits a single nucleotide away, making a read error possible. The rearrangement links TRBV29-1 to TRBJ1-1; D not certain. The CDR3 length is 13 residues. With 6 bases removed from V and 0 bases from J, the gap between germline ends came to 11 bases. Germline V lookup: CDR1 SQVTM, CDR2 ANQGSEA. The CDR3 loop reads CSVQTLMNTEAFF. The CDR3 DNA sequence: TGCAGCGTCCAGACACTAATGAACACTGAAGCTTTCTTT.

This clonotype was recorded at least ten times. In DNA form, the CDR3 reads TGCAGCGTTGAAGATTCCGGGAGCTCTGGGGCCAACGTCCTGACTTTC. This gives the protein CSVEDSGSSGANVLTF. V usage is TRBV29-1 and J usage is TRBJ2-6, with D possibly matching TRBD2 (6 bases). Germline CDR1 is SQVTM and CDR2 is ANQGSEA. Trimming removed 0 bases from V and 0 bases from J, with 9 bases in between. The CDR3 spans 16 residues.

This clonotype was detected a few times. The CDR3 spells CSALDRASKDYGYTF. In DNA, the CDR3 is TGCAGTGCCCTCGATCGGGCCAGTAAGGACTATGGCTACACCTTC. The chain carries TRBV20-1 and TRBJ1-2; no definite D call. With 6 bases removed from V and 3 bases from J, the gap between germline ends came to 20 bases. CDR3 length equals 15 residues. Germline assignment: CDR1 DFQATT and CDR2 SNEGSKA (reference sequence).

This clonotype is categorized as medium-sized (0.01 to 0.1%). This chain links TRBV25-1 with TRBJ1-2; 7 bases are a match to TRBD1. The ends lost 8 bases at V and 2 bases at J; junction bases unmatched: 2. CDR3 length equals 12 residues. The germline CDR1 and CDR2 sequences are MGHDK and SYGVNS. The CDR3 DNA reads as TGTGCCAGCTCGACAGGGAACTATGGCTACACCTTC. Its translation: CASSTGNYGYTF.

The chain links TRBV5-1 to TRBJ1-1; D is perhaps TRBD1 (5 bases). This CDR3 is 15 amino acids long. Germline CDR1 reads SGHRS; CDR2 reads YFSETQ. Trimming cost V 0 bases and J 5 bases, with 14 bases left between them. CDR3 bases: TGCGCCAGCAGCTTGGGCACGGGGCGGGGAACTGAAGCTTTCTTT. Amino acids: CASSLGTGRGTEAFF.

This clonotype was counted only a few times. CDR3: CASSEYRTSGKYEQYF. CDR3 nucleotides: TGTGCCAGCAGTGAATACCGGACTAGCGGGAAATACGAGCAGTACTTC. V gene TRBV25-1 combines with J gene TRBJ2-7; 12 positions match TRBD2. The V gene's germline CDR1 is MGHDK and CDR2 SYGVNS. Trimming at V came to 0 bases and at J to 4 bases, leaving 4 bases not matched to a gene. This CDR3 comprises 16 residues.

The genes are TRBV2 and TRBJ1-2, with 10 bases aligning to TRBD1. The germline V gene encodes CDR1 SNHLY and CDR2 FYNNEI. This CDR3 region has 12 residues. J lost 7 bases, V lost 8 bases, and 4 bases had no gene match. The CDR3 nucleotides are TGTGCCAGCGTGGACAGGGGGGGTGGCTACACCTTC. Protein sequence: CASVDRGGGYTF.